In this sample, the clone carrying this TCR beta chain turned up once. The CDR3 has 15 amino acids. The V gene's germline CDR1 is SQVTM and CDR2 ANQGSEA. The ends lost 0 bases at V and 10 bases at J; junction bases unmatched: 7. This specimen belongs to a study of T cell changes during pregnancy in multiple sclerosis. The repertoire was sequenced with immunoSEQ multiplex PCR; TCRdb's copy has only in-frame clones and lacks some. Of about 97,000 clones listed, 90% were seen once; the top ten hold around 0.79%. The TCR originated in a female donor in good health, enrolled as a control in a pregnancy study. V gene TRBV29-1 combines with J gene TRBJ1-4; 11 bases line up with TRBD1. The material sequenced was peripheral blood, taken in the second trimester of pregnancy. As DNA, the CDR3 is TGCAGCGTTGAAGAAACCACCGGGACAGGGGGAAAACTGTTTTTT. It codes for CSVEETTGTGGKLFF.